Listed below are T cell receptor beta chains from one sample, sequenced in a study of blood T cell repertoires in COVID-19. Profiling relied on immunoSEQ multiplex PCR, and the TCRdb table lists in-frame clones only, not all of them. The sample lists about 110,000 clones, approximately 89% occurring once. The sample taken for sequencing was peripheral blood. Every receptor here comes from a man aged 40-49 years with acute or convalescent COVID-19. Both conserved end residues are part of each CDR3. The D gene is left open where the match is weak. Expanded clones are given a class, and other clones once, few, many or no size at all.

J: TRBJ1-5; V: TRBV7-2; D: -; size: few; CDR3: CASSLGGASQPQHF; DNA: TGTGCCAGCAGCTTAGGCGGGGCGAGTCAGCCCCAGCATTTT
J: TRBJ2-5; V: TRBV4-1; D: -; size: -; CDR3: CASSPGLFGETQYF; DNA: TGCGCCAGCAGCCCTGGACTATTTGGAGAGACCCAGTACTTC
J: TRBJ1-2; V: TRBV12-3/TRBV12-4; D: -; size: few; CDR3: CASSRLGGYGYTF; DNA: TGTGCCAGCAGCCGCCTAGGAGGCTATGGCTACACCTTC
J: TRBJ2-1; V: TRBV2; D: TRBD2; size: -; CDR3: CASTIRTSGGFEQFF; DNA: TGTGCCAGCACTATAAGGACTAGCGGGGGGTTTGAGCAGTTCTTC
J: TRBJ2-5; V: TRBV10-3; D: TRBD2; size: -; CDR3: CAISGAAGVPETQYF; DNA: TGTGCCATCAGTGGAGCGGCGGGAGTACCCGAGACCCAGTACTTC
J: TRBJ1-1; V: TRBV11-1; D: TRBD1; size: -; CDR3: CASTKRIHRGDTEAFF; DNA: TGTGCCAGCACCAAGAGGATCCACAGGGGGGACACTGAAGCTTTCTTT
J: TRBJ2-7; V: TRBV29-1; D: TRBD1; size: -; CDR3: CSVEDSSLGQGLYEQYF; DNA: TGCAGCGTTGAAGATTCTAGCTTGGGACAGGGATTATACGAGCAGTACTTC
J: TRBJ2-7; V: TRBV15; D: TRBD1; size: -; CDR3: CATSSSTGGRMNEQYF; DNA: TGTGCCACCAGCAGTTCTACAGGGGGCCGGATGAACGAGCAGTACTTC
J: TRBJ2-5; V: TRBV28; D: -; size: once; CDR3: CASSFVNLETQYF; DNA: TGTGCCAGCAGTTTCGTTAATTTGGAGACCCAGTACTTC
J: TRBJ1-4; V: TRBV5-8; D: TRBD1; size: -; CDR3: CASSLGTGNNEKLFF; DNA: TGTGCCAGCAGCCTCGGGACAGGCAATAATGAAAAACTGTTTTTT
J: TRBJ2-7; V: TRBV7-8; D: -; size: -; CDR3: CASTEGRGPSGEQYF; DNA: TGTGCCAGCACGGAAGGCAGGGGCCCTTCTGGGGAGCAGTACTTC
J: TRBJ2-7; V: TRBV15; D: TRBD2; size: -; CDR3: CATSRDRGGFEYEQYF; DNA: TGTGCCACCAGCAGAGATCGGGGGGGCTTCGAATACGAGCAGTACTTC
J: TRBJ2-5; V: TRBV9; D: -; size: -; CDR3: CASSAFGGQETQYF; DNA: TGTGCCAGCAGCGCTTTTGGAGGCCAAGAGACCCAGTACTTC
J: TRBJ2-2; V: TRBV6-1; D: TRBD1; size: -; CDR3: CASSESGGLTGELFF; DNA: TGTGCCAGCAGTGAATCAGGGGGCCTCACCGGGGAGCTGTTTTTT
J: TRBJ1-1; V: TRBV10-2; D: TRBD1; size: -; CDR3: CASSSTGGGTEAFF; DNA: TGCGCCAGCAGTTCGACAGGGGGAGGCACTGAAGCTTTCTTT
J: TRBJ1-2; V: TRBV15; D: -; size: -; CDR3: CATSLERELTGYGYTF; DNA: TGTGCCACCAGCTTAGAGAGGGAATTAACCGGGTATGGCTACACCTTC
J: TRBJ1-1; V: TRBV7-9; D: -; size: once; CDR3: CASSLGENTEAFF; DNA: TGTGCCAGCAGCTTAGGAGAGAACACTGAAGCTTTCTTT
J: TRBJ1-1; V: TRBV7-2; D: TRBD1; size: -; CDR3: CASSSGPGGANTEAFF; DNA: TGTGCCAGCAGCTCAGGACCAGGGGGAGCGAACACTGAAGCTTTCTTT
J: TRBJ2-7; V: TRBV20-1; D: TRBD2; size: -; CDR3: CSASPGTSGRDEQYF; DNA: TGCAGTGCTAGTCCTGGGACTAGCGGGAGAGATGAGCAGTACTTC
J: TRBJ1-4; V: TRBV11-2; D: -; size: -; CDR3: CASSVQVTKGKLFF; DNA: TGTGCCAGCAGCGTACAGGTTACGAAGGGAAAACTGTTTTTT
J: TRBJ1-1; V: TRBV5-8; D: -; size: -; CDR3: CASSLQINTEAFF; DNA: TGTGCCAGCAGCTTACAGATTAACACTGAAGCTTTCTTT
J: TRBJ1-1; V: TRBV4-3; D: -; size: -; CDR3: CASSQGIATGEAFF; DNA: TGCGCCAGCAGCCAAGGGATTGCAACAGGGGAAGCTTTCTTT
J: TRBJ1-6; V: TRBV4-3; D: TRBD1; size: -; CDR3: CASSRTTGPGDSPLHF; DNA: TGCGCCAGCAGCCGCACGACAGGGCCGGGGGATTCACCCCTCCACTTT
J: TRBJ2-1; V: TRBV30; D: -; size: -; CDR3: CAWSIISPLEQFF; DNA: TGTGCCTGGAGTATCATTAGTCCACTTGAGCAGTTCTTC
J: TRBJ2-7; V: TRBV3-1/TRBV3-2; D: -; size: -; CDR3: CASSPGIVAYEQYF; DNA: TGTGCCAGCAGCCCAGGGATCGTAGCTTACGAGCAGTACTTC
J: TRBJ2-5; V: TRBV2; D: TRBD1; size: -; CDR3: CASSEALLGTGTETQYF; DNA: TGTGCCAGCAGTGAAGCGCTTCTGGGGACAGGGACAGAGACCCAGTACTTC
J: TRBJ2-3; V: TRBV29-1; D: TRBD2; size: -; CDR3: CSVASGGNTDTQYF; DNA: TGCAGCGTAGCTAGCGGGGGAAACACAGATACGCAGTATTTT
J: TRBJ1-1; V: TRBV2; D: -; size: once; CDR3: CASSEWEGGNTEAFF; DNA: TGTGCCAGCAGTGAATGGGAGGGGGGGAACACTGAAGCTTTCTTT
J: TRBJ1-1; V: TRBV13; D: -; size: -; CDR3: CASSLTQHTNNTEAFF; DNA: TGTGCCAGCAGCTTAACCCAACATACGAATAACACTGAAGCTTTCTTT
J: TRBJ2-7; V: TRBV5-1; D: TRBD2; size: few; CDR3: CASSLVPSGRYEQYF; DNA: TGCGCCAGCAGCTTGGTTCCTAGCGGGAGGTACGAGCAGTACTTC
J: TRBJ1-6; V: TRBV11-2; D: TRBD1; size: -; CDR3: CASRRGTAGNSPLHF; DNA: TGTGCCAGCAGAAGAGGGACAGCGGGTAATTCACCCCTCCACTTT
J: TRBJ2-6; V: TRBV7-2; D: TRBD1; size: -; CDR3: CASSYGAWAGGSGANVLTF; DNA: TGTGCCAGCAGCTACGGGGCGTGGGCAGGGGGTTCTGGGGCCAACGTCCTGACTTTC
J: TRBJ1-2; V: TRBV12-3/TRBV12-4; D: -; size: once; CDR3: CASSLAREGGYTF; DNA: TGTGCCAGCAGTTTAGCCAGGGAGGGTGGCTACACCTTC